This record covers a single T cell receptor (beta chain). This receptor's antigen is unknown. No per-base quality is available; no much larger clone lies one base away. The cohort was made up of 666 healthy bone marrow donors. All cohort members were sampled while nominally healthy, although unrecorded immune exposures were likely present. The donor was CMV seropositive and was included in the group of some 290 seropositive cohort members. A peripheral blood sample was provided by each donor, and peripheral blood mononuclear cells were used for TCR beta sequencing. The Qiagen DNeasy Blood Extraction Kit was used to extract genomic DNA from the blood cell samples. Measured from the cysteine to the phenylalanine, the CDR3 is 14 residues long. The DNA shown is the 42-base CDR3, in frame from base 1. Looking up the germline V gene yields CDR1 SGHDT and CDR2 YYEEEE. Trimming costs V 3 bases and J 3 bases, and their ends lie 12 bases apart.

These data come from a study of cytomegalovirus exposure and HLA in healthy donors (dated by TCRdb to the late 2010s). Concerning the study at large: An earlier analysis of approximately 640 of the donors reported 250 to 350 Gb of sequence data and around 110 million unique TCR beta sequences from approximately 180 million T cells. About 300 gigabases of sequencing data and about 92 million unique TCR sequences made up an early release that covered some 640 HLA-typed donors. The genetic ancestry cluster associated with self-reported Caucasian donors included about four fifths of the roughly 400 genotyped donors. The aim of the study was to test whether cataloging public T cell receptors could identify signatures of past pathogen exposure. Using immunosequencing, the study profiled T cell repertoires from fewer than 700 subjects and related those repertoires to cytomegalovirus serostatus. A separate validation cohort of approximately 130 different subjects was used in addition to the 666-subject first cohort. To predict cytomegalovirus infection status, the study combined high-throughput TCR immunosequencing, statistical association of individual TCRs with disease status, and machine learning. In a later analysis, previously published TCR beta repertoires from 550 to 700 donors were re-analyzed and high-resolution HLA genotyping was added so that TCR occurrence patterns could be studied. Rather than drawing on any new phenotypic data, the later analysis identified candidate immune exposures from TCR beta sequences and the way those sequences occurred across donors. To decide whether each TCR beta V gene segment behaved as functional or pseudogenic, an earlier analysis of over 500 of the donors relied on high-throughput TCR beta sequencing. Alongside the repertoire data, information on donor age, sex, ethnicity and CMV serostatus was compiled. A later genetic analysis used genome-wide SNP genotypes for about three fifths of the 666 donors, treating that subset as a discovery cohort. Every repertoire in the discovery cohort had been generated on one and the same sequencing platform. HLA typing covered class I and class II loci at four-digit resolution. The number of donors typed differed by locus, with roughly 629-640 for A, B, C, DRB1 and DQB1, roughly 520 for DQA1, about 610 for DPA1, and some 470 for DPB1. Because of strong linkage in the cohort, roughly five DR-DQ haplotypes were treated as single units for association and clustering. Across approximately 400 genotyped donors of the cohort, an average of approximately 200,000 unique TCR beta nucleotide sequences per donor were sequenced, and about a sixth of those sequences were non-productive. The study at large found these results: Most TCR sequences were observed very rarely across donors, whereas some public TCRs were present in many individuals. In this cohort, only TCR beta chains were sequenced, and detectable features were limited by the absence of alpha or paired-chain data. At a false discovery rate of 0.05, a later analysis linked roughly 17,000 TCR beta sequences to specific HLA alleles. A few of the identified cytomegalovirus-associated TCR beta chains were confirmed in vitro to be specific for cytomegalovirus antigens. Broadly in line with IMGT annotations, most TCR beta V segments showed up in productive rearrangements about 87% or about 30% of the time in an earlier analysis of approximately 640 of the donors. In a later analysis, TCR association rates were found to vary across HLA loci, with the most associated TCRs seen for DRB1 alleles and the fewest for HLA-C alleles. A further reported finding was that TCR beta sequences accurately predicted the HLA-A and HLA-B alleles for most subjects in the first cohort. Because the 87-base-pair reads could not distinguish some IMGT-functional V segments, including TRBV6-2 and TRBV6-3, those segments were excluded. Several of the top co-occurrence clusters appeared to be linked to parvovirus B19, influenza, CMV and Epstein-Barr virus, according to a later analysis. A group of highly shared sequence variants was considered likely to be a technical artifact of the sequencing pipeline. A later analysis found that HLA-associated TCR beta chains were more clonally expanded and had lower generation probabilities than equally common non-associated chains. Compared with the approximately 700-donor mean, donors in an Asian-associated ancestry cluster had fewer N-insertions in productive TCRs, according to a later genetic analysis. Because counts were too low, about 18 rarely observed V segments, including chromosome 9 orphons, were left out of the earlier analysis of approximately 580 of the donors. Linkage disequilibrium might explain the correlated functional status among segregating V segments, but an unknown experimental factor could not be ruled out. In a later genetic analysis, a missense DCLRE1C variant was associated with V-gene and J-gene trimming of TCR beta chains, and the association was replicated in an independent cohort. Cytomegalovirus status was reported to be diagnosed by the classifier with high specificity and sensitivity in both the original and validation cohorts. Immune exposure information for the cohort was limited to CMV serostatus. Presence/absence analyses assumed roughly uniform sequencing depth across donors, an assumption that may not hold. The authors suggested that the approach could potentially be extended to other disease states and immunological phenotypes. In a later analysis, most CMV-associated TCR beta chains were found to appear HLA-restricted, with HLA associations seemingly driven largely by CMV exposure. Assigning TCR associations to individual alleles was difficult when HLA alleles, especially DR and DQ, strongly co-occurred. A total of 150 to 200 TCR beta chains were listed by the study as associated with cytomegalovirus. Because HLA typing was missing for some donors at each locus, association tests included only the typed subset.

Libraries came from the immunoSEQ multiplex PCR assay. The multiplex PCR relied on a mix of 60 forward primers for TCR Vbeta segments and 13 reverse primers for TCR Jbeta segments. A multiplex PCR assay on genomic DNA amplified the CDR3 region of rearranged TCR beta genes. The amplified TCR beta libraries were sequenced on the Illumina HiSeq System as 87-base-pair reads. The paper's data handling went like this. Across the 600 to 700 repertoires, a later analysis counted approximately 75 million unique TCR beta chains, about 10 million of which were shared by at least two donors. To remove PCR and sequencing errors, raw reads were error-corrected and collapsed into unique sequences using a nearest-neighbor algorithm that merged closely related sequences. To assign V, D and J gene segments, CDR3 sequences were aligned to IMGT reference sequences. For a sequence to be retained, at least a six-nucleotide match to both a V gene segment and a J gene segment was required. Rearrangements were classified as productive when the CDR3 lacked stop codons and remained in frame with V and J, and all other rearrangements were classified as non-productive. CDR3 was defined by IMGT convention, running from the second conserved V-encoded cysteine to the conserved J-encoded phenylalanine. In an earlier analysis of around 640 of the donors, sequences lacking an unambiguous match to a single V gene segment were excluded. In an earlier analysis of 587 of the donors, V segments were called functional above 56.7% productive rearrangements and were called segregating when the between-donor standard deviation exceeded 5%. A statistical classification framework was developed to diagnose cytomegalovirus status using the catalog of TCR beta chain sequences. In a later analysis, V and J genes were assigned by comparing TCR nucleotide sequences against IMGT/GENE-DB human TR gene sequences. In a later analysis, CDR3 sequences and most-parsimonious VDJ recombination scenarios were assigned using the TCRdist pipeline. In a later analysis, every TCR beta chain was defined by the combination of its CDR3 amino acid sequence and its V-gene family, and reads without a unique V-gene family were dropped. To address suspected cross-contamination and a sequencing artifact, a later analysis removed roughly 640 highly shared, low-generation-probability nucleotide sequences. A later analysis calculated a clonal expansion index for each public chain from normalized within-repertoire ranks of inferred template counts. In a later analysis, generation probabilities were computed using a VDJ recombination model fitted to out-of-frame rearrangements, and the results were checked against IGoR. In a later analysis, hypergeometric tests were used to score TCR-TCR, TCR-HLA and TCR-CMV co-occurrence, with a repertoire-size bias correction applied to TCR pairs. False discovery rates were estimated in a later analysis by permuting HLA or CMV assignments 20 times. In a later analysis, co-occurring TCRs were grouped using DBSCAN, and TCRdist sequence similarity was added for clustering within HLA-allele-positive subsets. For co-occurrence clustering, repertoires with fewer than 30,000 or more than 120,000 public chains were excluded, along with about five repertoires with anomalous nucleotide sharing. Sourced from immuneACCESS, this table was stored by TCRdb with only in-frame sequences that have V and J called. A share of the clones is absent; for the studies checked, an unresolved V gene accounts for under half, and the remainder has no known explanation. The V and J calls and clone size are taken from that table; D and trimming were inferred from the DNA. For this sample the table gives about 130,000 clones, of which approximately 80% were detected only once. Of the sample, under 5% is held by the ten largest clones.

The source is a male donor in good health and CMV-seropositive. Sequenced material: PBMCs. Here the chain combines TRBV5-6 and TRBJ1-2; the D region possibly corresponds to TRBD1 (5 bases align). The CDR3 reads as follows: CASSSGGSHYGYTF. The DNA sequence is given as TGTGCCAGCAGCTCGGGGGGATCGCACTATGGCTACACCTTC.